The source of this T cell receptor beta chain is a study of blood T cell repertoires in COVID-19. Study summary: Acute-phase and convalescent COVID-19 samples originated in the United States, Italy and Spain. In each case, the material was cDNA or gDNA derived from T cells, B-cell-depleted T cells, or PBMCs.

Authors' data handling: From reference gene primer amplification, estimates of nucleated cell counts were derived. Sequencing used immunoSEQ multiplex PCR; TCRdb keeps in-frame clones, though not all of them. That table furnishes V, J and clone size, whereas the DNA furnished D and trimming. The sample records more than 95,000 clones, around 76% being singletons. CDR3 length: 14 amino acids. V lost 4 bases and J lost 8, with 16 bases in between. CDR1 MNHEY and CDR2 SVGEGT come from the germline V gene. Sequencing input: peripheral blood. The source of this sequence is a man aged 55 to 70 with acute or convalescent COVID-19. The J gene is TRBJ2-3, the V gene TRBV6-2 or TRBV6-3; TRBD2 is a possible D gene (6 bases). The DNA of the CDR3 is TGTGCCAGCAGTTGGACTACAAGCCCCTCTACGCAGTATTTT. This sequence encodes CASSWTTSPSTQYF.